This is a list of T cell receptor beta chains from one sample in a study of blood T cell repertoires in COVID-19. Assay: immunoSEQ multiplex PCR; the TCRdb copy retains only in-frame clones and omits some. Here the sample spans 100,000 to 150,000 clones, roughly 90% being singletons. The sample consisted of peripheral blood. These receptors were collected from a man between 65 and 85 years old with active COVID-19. The CDR3 runs from the conserved cysteine through the conserved F or W. A D gene is named only where the DNA matches it firmly. Size is stated for part of the rows, as once, few or many counts, or as a class when the clone is expanded.

D gene	CDR3 length	J gene	V gene	clone size	CDR3 DNA	CDR3 protein
TRBD2	15	TRBJ2-1	TRBV24-1	.	TGTGCCACCAGTGAAATCGGACTAGCGACACAGGAGCAGTTCTTC	CATSEIGLATQEQFF
TRBD1	15	TRBJ2-7	TRBV7-2	.	TGTGCCAGCAGCTTCGGGACAGGGAACCCCTACGAGCAGTACTTC	CASSFGTGNPYEQYF
.	14	TRBJ2-1	TRBV2	.	TGTGCCAGCGCCGCAGGGGGGTACTACAATGAGCAGTTCTTC	CASAAGGYYNEQFF
.	13	TRBJ1-5	TRBV9	once	TGTGCCAGCAGCGAGACGGGAAGCCAGCCCCAGCATTTT	CASSETGSQPQHF
TRBD1	16	TRBJ1-1	TRBV5-1	.	TGCGCCAGCTCCCGGAGACAGGGAACAGGGAACACTGAAGCTTTCTTT	CASSRRQGTGNTEAFF
TRBD1	15	TRBJ2-2	TRBV5-8	.	TGTGCCAGCAGCTTTAGCCACAGGGGTTCCGGGGAGCTGTTTTTT	CASSFSHRGSGELFF
TRBD2	13	TRBJ2-7	TRBV5-1	.	TGCGCCAGCAGCTATGGGACTAGCGGCGAGCAGTACTTC	CASSYGTSGEQYF
TRBD1	15	TRBJ1-1	TRBV4-2	.	TGTGCCAGCAGCCAACCGACAGGGAGAAGAAGCGAAGCTTTCTTT	CASSQPTGRRSEAFF
.	14	TRBJ2-2	TRBV24-1	.	TGTGCCACCAGTGGCGGGCCCGTTCCCGGGGAGCTGTTTTTT	CATSGGPVPGELFF
TRBD2	15	TRBJ2-1	TRBV6-5	.	TGTGCCAGCAGCACGGGACTAGCGGGGAGAAGTGAGCAGTTCTTC	CASSTGLAGRSEQFF
TRBD1	16	TRBJ1-2	TRBV11-2	.	TGTGCCAGCAGCTCTATTAAGGGGGCTCGGAGGGATGGCTACACCTTC	CASSSIKGARRDGYTF
.	14	TRBJ1-5	TRBV9	.	TGTGCCAGCAGTCAGTCTCCAAGCAATCAGCCCCAGCATTTT	CASSQSPSNQPQHF
.	16	TRBJ1-3	TRBV5-4	.	TGTGCCAGCAGCTACTCAGGGCGAGTGTCTGGAAACACCATATATTTT	CASSYSGRVSGNTIYF
TRBD1	14	TRBJ1-3	TRBV5-1	.	TGCGCCAGCAGAACAGGGGATACTGGAAACACCATATATTTT	CASRTGDTGNTIYF
.	13	TRBJ1-3	TRBV2	.	TGTGCCAGCATCTCCAGTCAGAAAAACACCATATATTTT	CASISSQKNTIYF
TRBD1	14	TRBJ1-6	TRBV28	.	TGTGCCAGCAGTTCCGGGACAGGGGTTTCACCCCTCCACTTT	CASSSGTGVSPLHF
.	13	TRBJ1-5	TRBV24-1	.	TGTGCCCACCCAGGGGATAGCAATCAGCCCCAGCATTTT	CAHPGDSNQPQHF
.	12	TRBJ1-2	TRBV7-2	once	TGTGCCAGCAGCCCACGCGTCTATGGCTACACCTTC	CASSPRVYGYTF
.	15	TRBJ1-3	TRBV28	once	TGTGCCAGCAGTTTCCCGCGGACTTCTGGAAACACCATATATTTT	CASSFPRTSGNTIYF
TRBD1	15	TRBJ2-3	TRBV10-3	.	TGTGCCATCAGCCACGGACAGGGGGCCGCAGATACGCAGTATTTT	CAISHGQGAADTQYF
TRBD1	12	TRBJ1-6	TRBV2	.	TGTGCCAGCAGTTTGACAGGGTCGCCCCTCCACTTT	CASSLTGSPLHF
.	15	TRBJ2-1	TRBV2	.	TGTGCCAGCAGCGGGGGCGGACAGGCCTACAATGAGCAGTTCTTC	CASSGGGQAYNEQFF
.	14	TRBJ2-5	TRBV6-2/TRBV6-3	.	TGTGCCAGCAGTTACTCCCCGGGACAAGAGACCCAGTACTTC	CASSYSPGQETQYF
TRBD2	15	TRBJ2-5	TRBV9	.	TGTGCCAGCAGCGCCTTAGCGGGACCCCAAGAGACCCAGTACTTC	CASSALAGPQETQYF
TRBD2	16	TRBJ2-3	TRBV5-4	.	TGTGCCAGCAGCCCCACCGGGACTAGCTCCCCAGATACGCAGTATTTT	CASSPTGTSSPDTQYF
.	14	TRBJ2-7	TRBV29-1	.	TGCAGCGCGGCACGCGGCCAGGGGGGATACGAGCAGTACTTC	CSAARGQGGYEQYF
.	15	TRBJ1-1	TRBV7-9	.	TGTGCCAGCTGGGGCTTTGGGGGGGGGAACACTGAAGCTTTCTTT	CASWGFGGGNTEAFF
TRBD1	15	TRBJ2-7	TRBV6-5	.	TGTGCCAGCAGTAATACAGGGGGCCCTTTAGGCGAGCAGTACTTC	CASSNTGGPLGEQYF
.	13	TRBJ2-3	TRBV18	.	TGTGCCAGCTCACCGAGTCGAGAAGATACGCAGTATTTT	CASSPSREDTQYF
.	14	TRBJ1-5	TRBV2	.	TGTGCCAGCACAACGCAGGGATCGGTTCAGCCCCAGCATTTT	CASTTQGSVQPQHF
TRBD2	16	TRBJ2-3	TRBV14	.	TGTGCCAGCACCACCGGGACTAGCGGTTCGATGGATACGCAGTATTTT	CASTTGTSGSMDTQYF
TRBD1	14	TRBJ1-1	TRBV6-5	.	TGTGCCAGCAGTTCGGACAGGGGAGTCTTTGAAGCTTTCTTT	CASSSDRGVFEAFF
.	14	TRBJ1-1	TRBV5-1	.	TGCGCCAGCAGCCAACGGACAGACAGCACTGAAGCTTTCTTT	CASSQRTDSTEAFF
TRBD1	15	TRBJ1-4	TRBV5-5	.	TGTGCCAGCAGCGTCCGGGACAGTACTAATGAAAAACTGTTTTTT	CASSVRDSTNEKLFF
.	13	TRBJ1-1	TRBV6-6	.	TGTGCCAGCAGTTTCCTCAACTCGGGTGAAGCTTTCTTT	CASSFLNSGEAFF
TRBD1	15	TRBJ2-2	TRBV5-6	.	TGTGCCAGCAGGATGGGACAGCACTCCACCGGGGAGCTGTTTTTT	CASRMGQHSTGELFF
.	14	TRBJ2-7	TRBV5-1	.	TGCGCCAGCAGCTTTGGGGGACTTCTCTACGAGCAGTACTTC	CASSFGGLLYEQYF
TRBD1	14	TRBJ1-3	TRBV6-2/TRBV6-3	.	TGTGCCAGCAGTACAGGGGCTGCCGGAAACACCATATATTTT	CASSTGAAGNTIYF
TRBD2	16	TRBJ2-3	TRBV9	.	TGTGCCAGCAGCTCCGGACTAGTTGCGGTTTCAGATACGCAGTATTTT	CASSSGLVAVSDTQYF
.	15	TRBJ2-1	TRBV11-3	.	TGTGCCAGCAGCTCCACAGGGACCCGCCTCAATGAGCAGTTCTTC	CASSSTGTRLNEQFF
TRBD2	15	TRBJ2-3	TRBV5-1	.	TGCGCCAGCAGCTTGGAGCTAGCGGGAGGTTATACGCAGTATTTT	CASSLELAGGYTQYF
TRBD1	12	TRBJ1-1	TRBV12-3/TRBV12-4	.	TGTGCCAGCAGCCCCGGGACAGTCGAAGCTTTCTTT	CASSPGTVEAFF